The 9 T cell receptor beta chains below were found in one sample sequenced in a study of blood T cell repertoires in COVID-19 (dated by TCRdb to the early 2020s). Libraries came from the immunoSEQ multiplex PCR assay. The clones in this table, taken by TCRdb from immuneACCESS, are in-frame only. Not every clone is retained; where verified, under half of the shortfall comes from an unresolved V gene, and the cause of the rest is unknown. This sample lists 400,000 to 450,000 clones; approximately 88% were detected once. In total, the top ten clones hold about 12% of the sample. Sequenced material: peripheral blood. The receptors stem from a woman between 50 and 59 years old with COVID-19, enrolled during active disease.

The CDR3 nucleotides read TGTGCCTGGACCTTAGCCGGGACAGGGGACCAGCCCCAGCATTTT. Protein product: CAWTLAGTGDQPQHF. The chain is built from TRBV30 and TRBJ1-5; 10 bases are a match to TRBD1. V was clipped by 4 bases and J by 7 bases; unmatched bases: 10. The CDR3 spans 15 residues. From germline, CDR1 is GTSNPN and CDR2 SVGIG (reference sequence). Full variable domain (remainder filled in from reference TRBV30 and TRBJ1-5): SQTIHQWPATLVQPVGSPLSLECTVEGTSNPNLYWYRQAAGRGLQLLFYSVGIGQISSEVPQNLSASRPQDRQFILSSKKLLLSDSGFYLCAWTLAGTGDQPQHFGDGTRLSIL.

CDR3 in DNA: TGTGCCAGCAGCTACGGGACTGCCTATAATTCACCCCTCCACTTT. It specifies CASSYGTAYNSPLHF. The V call is TRBV9, the J call TRBJ1-6; a possible D gene is TRBD1 (5 bases). The V end was cut by 4 bases, the J end by 2 bases, with 10 bases between. The CDR3 sequence is 15 residues long. CDR1 and CDR2 from the germline V gene are SGDLS and YYNGEE. The whole variable domain, filled in from reference TRBV9 and TRBJ1-6, reads DSGVTQTPKHLITATGQRVTLRCSPRSGDLSVYWYQQSLDQGLQFLIQYYNGEERAKGNILERFSAQQFPDLHSELNLSSLELGDSALYFCASSYGTAYNSPLHFGNGTRLTVT.

This clone has a single count. The chain joins TRBV3-1 (or the pseudogene TRBV3-2) to TRBJ1-1; a weak D match, TRBD1 (6 bases). Trimming shortened V by 0 bases and J by 9 bases, and 17 bases separated the two germline ends. The CDR3 has 15 amino acids. Germline assignment: CDR1 LGHDT and CDR2 YNNKEL (reference sequence). CDR3 coding DNA: TGTGCCAGCAGCCAAGATAACAGGGCTCAGAGGAAAGCTTTCTTT. It translates to CASSQDNRAQRKAFF.

V and J are TRBV7-9 and TRBJ1-1; the D is unclear. Germline loops: CDR1 SEHNR, CDR2 FQNEAQ (reference sequence). V was trimmed by 1 base and J by 6 bases, leaving 12 bases between them. This CDR3 is 14 amino acids long. The CDR3 reads CASSLGSLKAEAFF. The CDR3 DNA is TGTGCCAGCAGCTTAGGTAGCCTTAAGGCTGAAGCTTTCTTT.

V gene TRBV12-3 or TRBV12-4 combines with J gene TRBJ2-1; the D is unclear. The CDR3 is 13 amino acids. V was shortened by 1 base and J by 6 bases, with 7 bases between the two germline ends. CDR3 residues: CASSLGRPNEQFF. The DNA of the CDR3 is TGTGCCAGCAGTTTAGGCAGGCCCAATGAGCAGTTCTTC.

The rearrangement uses TRBV29-1 and TRBJ1-1; TRBD1 is a possible D gene (6 bases). Germline values: CDR1 SQVTM, CDR2 ANQGSEA. V gave up 3 bases and J gave up 4 bases, with 12 bases separating them. The length of the CDR3 is 13 residues. The CDR3 sequence: CSVEDRGSTEAFF. CDR3 nucleotides: TGCAGCGTTGAGGACAGAGGGAGCACTGAAGCTTTCTTT.

The chain employs TRBV5-4 and TRBJ1-4; no reliable D call. The CDR3 contains 13 residues. CDR1 and CDR2 (germline): SGHNT, YYREEE (reference sequence). Trimming took 1 base from V and 12 from J, leaving 13 bases between them. The CDR3: CASSLTGEAELFF. The CDR3 DNA reads as TGTGCCAGCAGCTTGACTGGGGAGGCAGAACTGTTTTTT.

The genes are TRBV30 and TRBJ1-2, with 10 bases that match TRBD1. The trim removed 2 bases at V and 7 bases at J, leaving 7 bases unmatched. Germline V lookup: CDR1 GTSNPN, CDR2 SVGIG (reference sequence). This CDR3 is built from 14 residues. CDR3 sequence reads: CAWSIGGQGIGYTF. The CDR3 bases are TGTGCCTGGAGTATAGGGGGACAGGGGATTGGCTACACCTTC.

This clone has just a few counts. V and J are TRBV6-5 and TRBJ1-1; 9 bases line up with TRBD1. After removal of 7 bases from V and 4 bases from J, the junction contained 10 bases not matched to a gene. Germline V gene sequence: CDR1 MNHEY, CDR2 SVGAGI. There are 15 residues in the CDR3. The CDR3 nucleotides read TGTGCCAGCACCACGACAGGGGGAGTGGGCACTGAAGCTTTCTTT. Translating it yields CASTTTGGVGTEAFF.